A selection of T cell receptor beta chains follows, all from one sample in a study of CD8 T cells in Susac syndrome. One entry per CDR3 protein, called by TCRdb with MiXCR from the immunoSEQ multiplex PCR reads. The sample carries some 160,000 distinct CDR3 sequences, around 95% recorded once. Sequencing was carried out using CD4+ T cells from PBMCs. The receptors here all came from a human donor with Susac syndrome. Both conserved end residues are part of each CDR3. A D gene is named only where the DNA matches it firmly. Only some rows state a clone size, as once, few, many or a class for expanded clones.

CASSYSGQYTEAFF | TGTGCCAGCAGTTACTCGGGACAGTACACTGAAGCTTTCTTT | NA | TRBJ1-1 | TRBD1 | TRBV6-5
CASSLADTQYF | TGTGCCAGCAGTCTAGCTGATACGCAGTATTTT | NA | TRBJ2-3 | NA | TRBV12-3/TRBV12-4
CSARPGQAGYEQYF | TGCAGTGCTCGCCCCGGACAGGCGGGGTACGAGCAGTACTTC | NA | TRBJ2-7 | NA | TRBV20-1
CSVNRGRRGYTF | TGCAGCGTTAACAGGGGGCGAAGAGGCTACACCTTC | NA | TRBJ1-2 | TRBD1 | TRBV29-1
CSANPERYEQYF | TGCAGTGCTAACCCCGAACGGTACGAGCAGTACTTC | NA | TRBJ2-7 | NA | TRBV20-1
CASSVQGTTEQFF | TGTGCCAGCAGTGTCCAGGGGACCACTGAGCAGTTCTTC | NA | TRBJ2-1 | NA | TRBV12-3/TRBV12-4
CASSPGRTETQYF | TGTGCCAGCTCACCCGGGAGGACAGAGACCCAGTACTTC | NA | TRBJ2-5 | TRBD2 | TRBV18
CASSEEEGTMQYF | TGTGCCAGCAGTGAGGAAGAGGGTACGATGCAGTACTTC | NA | TRBJ2-7 | NA | TRBV6-1
CASRRGGPAFF | TGTGCCAGCCGAAGGGGCGGTCCGGCTTTCTTT | NA | TRBJ1-1 | NA | TRBV2
CASSRSGSALVTQYF | TGTGCCAGCAGCCGTAGCGGGAGCGCGCTCGTTACGCAGTATTTT | NA | TRBJ2-3 | TRBD2 | TRBV5-4
CASSPPGLAGGNEQFF | TGTGCCAGCAGCCCCCCAGGGCTAGCGGGGGGCAATGAGCAGTTCTTC | NA | TRBJ2-1 | TRBD2 | TRBV14
CSARQGGTGELFF | TGCAGTGCGAGACAGGGGGGCACCGGGGAGCTGTTTTTT | NA | TRBJ2-2 | TRBD1 | TRBV20-1
CASSPFTGSNQPQHF | TGTGCCAGCAGTCCGTTCACGGGGTCCAATCAGCCCCAGCATTTT | NA | TRBJ1-5 | NA | TRBV12-3/TRBV12-4
CATSDRTSDQPQHF | TGTGCCACCAGTGACCGGACCTCGGATCAGCCCCAGCATTTT | NA | TRBJ1-5 | NA | TRBV24-1
CASRGTGPRDQPQHF | TGTGCCAGCAGAGGAACCGGGCCTAGGGATCAGCCCCAGCATTTT | NA | TRBJ1-5 | NA | TRBV28
CASSQPEFKETQYF | TGCGCCAGCAGCCAACCTGAATTTAAAGAGACCCAGTACTTC | NA | TRBJ2-5 | NA | TRBV4-1
CASSSPRGASYEQYF | TGTGCCAGCAGCTCCCCGCGGGGGGCTTCCTACGAGCAGTACTTC | NA | TRBJ2-7 | TRBD2 | TRBV7-9
CASSPLTASNQPQHF | TGTGCCAGCAGTCCACTGACAGCGAGCAATCAGCCCCAGCATTTT | NA | TRBJ1-5 | NA | TRBV28
CASSLRGLAGQPQHF | TGTGCCAGCAGCCTCAGAGGGTTAGCCGGACAGCCCCAGCATTTT | NA | TRBJ1-5 | NA | TRBV9
CSASGRGSYEQYF | TGCAGCGCATCAGGGAGGGGATCCTACGAGCAGTACTTC | NA | TRBJ2-7 | TRBD2 | TRBV29-1
CATSEGQYSNQPQHF | TGTGCCACCAGTGAAGGACAGTATAGCAATCAGCCCCAGCATTTT | NA | TRBJ1-5 | NA | TRBV24-1
CASSPMGGLSTDTQYF | TGTGCCAGCAGCCCGATGGGGGGATTGAGCACAGATACGCAGTATTTT | NA | TRBJ2-3 | NA | TRBV14
CASSLAGGSEETQYF | TGCGCCAGCAGCTTGGCGGGGGGTAGCGAAGAGACCCAGTACTTC | NA | TRBJ2-5 | TRBD2 | TRBV5-1
CASGPGAYEQYF | TGTGCCAGCGGTCCAGGCGCCTACGAGCAGTACTTC | NA | TRBJ2-7 | NA | TRBV3-1
CASSRQDKLDEQYF | TGCGCCAGCAGCCGACAAGATAAGTTGGACGAGCAGTACTTC | NA | TRBJ2-7 | NA | TRBV5-1
CSSMAGHMNTEAFF | TGCAGCTCTATGGCGGGACACATGAACACTGAAGCTTTCTTT | once | TRBJ1-1 | NA | TRBV29-1
CSAASGGQETQYF | TGCAGTGCTGCTAGCGGGGGCCAAGAGACCCAGTACTTC | NA | TRBJ2-5 | TRBD2 | TRBV20-1
CSVELTGTALGAQYF | TGCAGCGTTGAACTTACCGGGACAGCCTTAGGGGCCCAGTACTTC | NA | TRBJ2-5 | TRBD1 | TRBV29-1
CASSFLTTANTGELFF | TGTGCCAGCAGCTTCCTGACTACCGCGAACACCGGGGAGCTGTTTTTT | NA | TRBJ2-2 | NA | TRBV5-6
CASSDGFRETQYF | TGTGCCAGCAGTGATGGGTTCCGGGAGACCCAGTACTTC | NA | TRBJ2-5 | NA | TRBV2
CASSSGQGRETQYF | TGCGCCAGCAGCTCGGGACAGGGGAGAGAGACCCAGTACTTC | NA | TRBJ2-5 | TRBD1 | TRBV5-1
CSARGGTSGDTQYF | TGCAGTGCTAGAGGTGGGACTAGCGGGGATACGCAGTATTTT | NA | TRBJ2-3 | TRBD2 | TRBV20-1
CASRRNQGTEAFF | TGTGCCAGCAGACGTAATCAGGGGACTGAAGCTTTCTTT | NA | TRBJ1-1 | NA | TRBV12-3/TRBV12-4
CASSHGGSWDQPQHF | TGTGCCAGCAGCCATGGGGGCTCCTGGGATCAGCCCCAGCATTTT | NA | TRBJ1-5 | NA | TRBV7-9
CASSVQGNLNTEAFF | TGTGCCAGCAGCGTACAGGGAAACTTGAACACTGAAGCTTTCTTT | NA | TRBJ1-1 | NA | TRBV9
CASSWSQRETQYF | TGTGCCAGCAGTTGGTCACAAAGGGAGACCCAGTACTTC | NA | TRBJ2-5 | NA | TRBV6-5
CAWSVHSPHEQFF | TGTGCCTGGAGTGTACATAGTCCGCATGAGCAGTTCTTC | NA | TRBJ2-1 | NA | TRBV30
CASSSSGGVASYEQYF | TGTGCCAGCAGTTCCTCCGGGGGGGTGGCCTCCTACGAGCAGTACTTC | NA | TRBJ2-7 | TRBD2 | TRBV28
CSVDTYGGTSTDTQYF | TGCAGCGTTGATACCTACGGCGGGACTAGCACAGATACGCAGTATTTT | NA | TRBJ2-3 | NA | TRBV29-1
CASSWGQEQYF | TGTGCCAGCAGTTGGGGACAGGAGCAGTACTTC | NA | TRBJ2-7 | TRBD1 | TRBV27
CSAKTGGETQYF | TGCAGTGCAAAGACAGGGGGAGAGACCCAGTACTTC | few | TRBJ2-5 | TRBD1 | TRBV20-1
CSVEGGTSGYNEQFF | TGCAGCGTTGAAGGGGGGACTAGCGGGTACAATGAGCAGTTCTTC | NA | TRBJ2-1 | TRBD2 | TRBV29-1
CASSLSRGQTQYF | TGTGCCAGCAGCTTGAGCAGGGGGCAGACCCAGTACTTC | NA | TRBJ2-5 | TRBD1 | TRBV5-6
CASSTGISTDTQYF | TGTGCCAGCTCCACCGGAATCAGCACAGATACGCAGTATTTT | NA | TRBJ2-3 | NA | TRBV27
CASTRQLYNEQFF | TGTGCCAGCACCCGACAGCTCTACAATGAGCAGTTCTTC | once | TRBJ2-1 | NA | TRBV6-1
CASGLTGERTYEQYF | TGTGCTAGTGGTCTCACAGGGGAGAGGACCTACGAGCAGTACTTC | NA | TRBJ2-7 | TRBD1 | TRBV12-5
CASSPGVGNQPQHF | TGTGCCAGCAGCCCCGGGGTGGGCAATCAGCCCCAGCATTTT | once | TRBJ1-5 | NA | TRBV9
CASAPLAGWETQYF | TGTGCCAGCGCCCCGCTAGCGGGGTGGGAGACCCAGTACTTC | NA | TRBJ2-5 | TRBD2 | TRBV2
CASSLKQGGGYTF | TGTGCCAGCTCTCTCAAACAGGGTGGAGGCTACACCTTC | NA | TRBJ1-2 | NA | TRBV18
CATSRAEQSVRTGELFF | TGTGCCACCAGCAGAGCTGAACAGTCTGTAAGAACCGGGGAGCTGTTTTTT | NA | TRBJ2-2 | NA | TRBV15
CASKPGGEPYGYTF | TGTGCCAGTAAGCCCGGGGGCGAACCCTATGGCTACACCTTC | NA | TRBJ1-2 | NA | TRBV6-5
CASSRTGVGGNTIYF | TGTGCCAGCAGCCGGACAGGGGTGGGAGGAAACACCATATATTTT | NA | TRBJ1-3 | TRBD1 | TRBV3-1
CASSLRTGDSPLHF | TGCGCCAGCAGCCTCCGGACAGGGGATTCACCCCTCCACTTT | NA | TRBJ1-6 | TRBD1 | TRBV5-1